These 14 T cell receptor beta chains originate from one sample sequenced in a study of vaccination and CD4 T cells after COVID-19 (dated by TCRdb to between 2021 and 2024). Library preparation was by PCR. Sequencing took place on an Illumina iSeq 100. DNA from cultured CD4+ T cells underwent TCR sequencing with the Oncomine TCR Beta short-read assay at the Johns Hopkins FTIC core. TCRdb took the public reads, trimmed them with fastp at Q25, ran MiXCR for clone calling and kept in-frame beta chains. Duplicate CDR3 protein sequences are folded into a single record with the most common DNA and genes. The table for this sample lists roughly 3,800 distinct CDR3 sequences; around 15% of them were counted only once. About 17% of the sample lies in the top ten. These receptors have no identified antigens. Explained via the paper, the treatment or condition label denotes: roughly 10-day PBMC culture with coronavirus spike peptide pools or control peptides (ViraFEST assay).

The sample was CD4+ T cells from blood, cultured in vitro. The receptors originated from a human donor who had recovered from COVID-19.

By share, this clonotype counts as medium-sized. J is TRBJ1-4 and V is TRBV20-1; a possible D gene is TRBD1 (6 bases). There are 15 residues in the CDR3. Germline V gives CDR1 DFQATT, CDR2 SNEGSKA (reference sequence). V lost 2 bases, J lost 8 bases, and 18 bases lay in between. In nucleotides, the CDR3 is TGCAGTGCTAGACGCAGGGGAGCCCCAGGGGAAAAACTGTTTTTT. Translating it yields CSARRRGAPGEKLFF.

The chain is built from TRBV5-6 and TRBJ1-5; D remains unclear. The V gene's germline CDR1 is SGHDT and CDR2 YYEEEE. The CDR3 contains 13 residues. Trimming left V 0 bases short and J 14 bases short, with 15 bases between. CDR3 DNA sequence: TGTGCCAGCAGCTTGGAGGCGTCTGACGAGAAGCATTTT. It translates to CASSLEASDEKHF.

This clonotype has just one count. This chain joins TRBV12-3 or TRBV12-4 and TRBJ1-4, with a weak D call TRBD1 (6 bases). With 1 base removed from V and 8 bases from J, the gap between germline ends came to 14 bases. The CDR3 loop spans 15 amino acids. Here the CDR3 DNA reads TGTGCCAGCAGTTTAGTGCAGGGGAAAGGGGAAAAACTGTTTTTT. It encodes CASSLVQGKGEKLFF.

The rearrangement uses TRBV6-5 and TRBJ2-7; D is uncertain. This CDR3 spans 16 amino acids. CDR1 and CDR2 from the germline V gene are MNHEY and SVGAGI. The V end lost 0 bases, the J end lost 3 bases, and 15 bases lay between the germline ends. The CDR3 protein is CASSYSGGFWSYEQYF. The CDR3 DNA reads TGTGCCAGCAGTTACTCTGGTGGCTTCTGGAGCTACGAGCAGTACTTC.

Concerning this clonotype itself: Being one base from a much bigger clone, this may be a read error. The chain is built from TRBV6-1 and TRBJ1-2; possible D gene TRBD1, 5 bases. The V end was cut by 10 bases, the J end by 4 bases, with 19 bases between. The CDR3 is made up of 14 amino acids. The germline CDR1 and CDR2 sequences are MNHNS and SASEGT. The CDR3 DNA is TGTGCCACCCGCCCGGGGGGACTTCTCTATGGCTACACCTTC. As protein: CATRPGGLLYGYTF.

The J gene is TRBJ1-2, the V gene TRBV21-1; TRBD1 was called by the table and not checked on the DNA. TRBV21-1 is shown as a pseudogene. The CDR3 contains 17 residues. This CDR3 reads CASSTRAAVPPSYGYTF. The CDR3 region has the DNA TGTGCCAGCAGCACCCGGGCCGCCGTTCCCCCTAGCTATGGCTACACCTTC.

CDR3 nucleotide sequence: TGTGCCAGCAGGGGCGCCAGGGGCACCGGGGAGCTGTTTTTT. Its translation: CASRGARGTGELFF. The genes are TRBV3-1 and TRBJ2-2, with D tentatively TRBD1 (6 bases). Trimming removed 6 bases at V and 4 bases at J, with 12 bases between. Germline V gene sequence: CDR1 LGHDT, CDR2 YNNKEL (reference sequence). The CDR3 totals 14 residues.

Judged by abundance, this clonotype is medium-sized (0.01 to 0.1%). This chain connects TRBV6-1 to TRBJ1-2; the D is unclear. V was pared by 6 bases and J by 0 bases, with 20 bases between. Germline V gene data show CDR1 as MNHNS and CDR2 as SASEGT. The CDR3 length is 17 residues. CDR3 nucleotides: TGTGCCAGCAGCCCAAGATGGACGGAGTTAGCTAACTATGGCTACACCTTC. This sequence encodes CASSPRWTELANYGYTF.

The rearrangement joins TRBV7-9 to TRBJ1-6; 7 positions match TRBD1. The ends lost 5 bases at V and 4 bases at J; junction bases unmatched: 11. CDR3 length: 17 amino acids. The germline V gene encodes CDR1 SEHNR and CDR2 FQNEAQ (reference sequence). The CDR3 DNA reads TGTGCCAGCAGCCCGCCGACAGGGTGCATTTATAATTCACCCCTCCACTTT. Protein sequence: CASSPPTGCIYNSPLHF.

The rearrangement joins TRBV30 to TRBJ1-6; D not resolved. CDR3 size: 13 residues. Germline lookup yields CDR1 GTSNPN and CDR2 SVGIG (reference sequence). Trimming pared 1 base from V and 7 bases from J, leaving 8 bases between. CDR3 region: CAWSGEWNSPLHF. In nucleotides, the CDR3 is TGTGCCTGGAGTGGAGAGTGGAATTCACCCCTCCACTTT.

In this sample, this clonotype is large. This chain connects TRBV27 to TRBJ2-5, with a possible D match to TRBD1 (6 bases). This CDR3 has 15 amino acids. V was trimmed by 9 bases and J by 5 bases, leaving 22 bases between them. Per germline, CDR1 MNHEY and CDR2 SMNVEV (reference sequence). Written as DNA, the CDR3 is TGTGCCAGTTCCCCCTACAGGGACCTCCAGGAGACCCAGTACTTC. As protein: CASSPYRDLQETQYF.

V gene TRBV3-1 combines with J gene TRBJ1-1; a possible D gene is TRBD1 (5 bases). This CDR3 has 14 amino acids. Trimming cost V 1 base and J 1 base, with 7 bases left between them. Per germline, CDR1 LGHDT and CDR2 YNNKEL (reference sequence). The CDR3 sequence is CASSQVGGNTEAFF. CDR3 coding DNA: TGTGCCAGCAGCCAAGTCGGGGGGAACACTGAAGCTTTCTTT.

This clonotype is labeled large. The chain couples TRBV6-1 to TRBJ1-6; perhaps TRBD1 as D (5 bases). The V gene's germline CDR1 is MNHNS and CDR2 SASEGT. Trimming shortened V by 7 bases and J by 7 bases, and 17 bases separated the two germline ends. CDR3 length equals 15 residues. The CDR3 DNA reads TGTGCCAGCAAGGGTCCCACAGGAGTGAATTCACCCCTCCACTTT. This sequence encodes CASKGPTGVNSPLHF.

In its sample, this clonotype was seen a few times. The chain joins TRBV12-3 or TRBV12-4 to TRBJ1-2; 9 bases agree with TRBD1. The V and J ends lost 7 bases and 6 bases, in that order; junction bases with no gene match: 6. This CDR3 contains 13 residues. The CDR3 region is CASNQDRGNGYTF. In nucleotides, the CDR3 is TGTGCCAGCAACCAGGACAGGGGAAATGGCTACACCTTC.